A single sample gave rise to the 10 T cell receptor beta chains below, sequenced in a study of blood T cell repertoires in COVID-19. The repertoire was sequenced with immunoSEQ multiplex PCR; TCRdb's copy has only in-frame clones and lacks some. The sample records approximately 220,000 clones, 65% to 85% being singletons. Sequenced input: peripheral blood. The receptors derive from a man aged 35 to 55 with acute or convalescent COVID-19.

The genes are TRBV3-1 (or the pseudogene TRBV3-2) and TRBJ2-1, with D tentatively TRBD2 (7 bases). Germline-derived CDR1 and CDR2 are LGHDT and YNNKEL (reference sequence). The ends were cut back, 1 base at V and 6 bases at J, with 13 bases in the middle. The CDR3 extends over 15 amino acids. Here the CDR3 reads CASSQGNREGNEQFF. CDR3 nucleotides: TGTGCCAGCAGCCAAGGAAACAGGGAGGGCAATGAGCAGTTCTTC.

The J gene is TRBJ2-1, the V gene TRBV11-3; maybe TRBD2 (6 bases). Germline V lookup: CDR1 SGHNT, CDR2 YENEEA. The V end was cut by 0 bases, the J end by 1 base, with 7 bases between. The CDR3 loop spans 15 amino acids. The CDR3 DNA sequence: TGTGCCAGCAGCTTAGACGGGAGATCCTACAATGAGCAGTTCTTC. It yields the protein CASSLDGRSYNEQFF.

The V gene is TRBV7-2, the J gene TRBJ1-4; 7 bases align to TRBD1. The J segment lost 4 bases and the V segment lost 0 bases, leaving 5 bases of the junction unmatched. This CDR3 is 16 amino acids long. Germline V CDR1 and CDR2: SGHTA, FQGNSA. The CDR3 reads CASSLAPGTVNEKLFF. For the CDR3, the DNA is TGTGCCAGCAGCTTAGCACCTGGGACAGTTAATGAAAAACTGTTTTTT.

The chain recombines TRBV28 with TRBJ2-5; perhaps TRBD1 as D (5 bases). The V end lost 5 bases, the J end lost 2 bases, and 15 bases lay between the germline ends. CDR3 size: 15 residues. Germline CDR1 MDHEN, CDR2 SYDVKM. Written as DNA, the CDR3 is TGTGCCAGCAGTGATACCAGGGCTGTACAAGAGACCCAGTACTTC. It specifies CASSDTRAVQETQYF.

The gene calls are TRBV6-2 or TRBV6-3 and TRBJ1-1, with D maybe TRBD1 (5 bases). Germline V gives CDR1 MNHEY, CDR2 SVGEGT. The V end lost 4 bases, the J end lost 1 base, and 19 bases lay between the germline ends. This CDR3 region has 17 residues. CDR3 loop: CASSSFSPRGGNTEAFF. The DNA of the CDR3 is TGTGCCAGCAGTTCTTTCTCCCCTCGCGGGGGGAACACTGAAGCTTTCTTT.

The chain links TRBV6-5 to TRBJ2-1; D perhaps matches TRBD1 (5 bases). Trimming shortened V by 8 bases and J by 8 bases, and 19 bases separated the two germline ends. The CDR3 covers 14 residues. In germline, CDR1 is MNHEY, CDR2 SVGAGI. The CDR3: CASLVNFQGYEQFF. The CDR3 bases are TGTGCCAGCCTAGTAAACTTTCAGGGCTATGAGCAGTTCTTC.

The chain links TRBV11-3 to TRBJ2-7, with D perhaps matching TRBD1 (6 bases). Germline V gene lookup returns CDR1 SGHNT and CDR2 YENEEA. The ends were cut back, 5 bases at V and 5 bases at J, with 10 bases in the middle. This CDR3 has 12 residues. The CDR3 DNA is TGTGCCAGCAGCCCAGGGGCGAACGAGCAGTACTTC. Translated, it gives CASSPGANEQYF.

This clone was found once. The rearrangement uses TRBV7-8 and TRBJ1-1; D unresolved. Trimming shortened V by 1 base and J by 1 base, and 13 bases separated the two germline ends. The length of the CDR3 is 16 residues. Germline CDR1 and CDR2: SGHVS and FQNEAQ. CDR3 amino acids: CASSLGPAGWNTEAFF. The CDR3 DNA is TGTGCCAGCAGCTTAGGTCCTGCAGGTTGGAACACTGAAGCTTTCTTT.

The rearrangement links TRBV5-5 to TRBJ2-7, with D perhaps TRBD2 (5 bases). The germline V gene has CDR1 SGHKS and CDR2 YYEKEE (reference sequence). The length of the CDR3 is 13 residues. V gave up 1 base and J gave up 9 bases, with 14 bases separating them. In nucleotides, the CDR3 is TGTGCCAGCAGCTTGCTCGCGGGTTCTGGGCAGTACTTC. Protein: CASSLLAGSGQYF.

This chain connects TRBV5-1 to TRBJ2-7; D uncertain. Deletions cut 1 base from V and 6 bases from J, with 11 bases between. The V gene's germline CDR1 is SGHRS and CDR2 YFSETQ. CDR3 length: 13 residues. CDR3 bases: TGCGCCAGCAGCTTGCCGAGCGTCTCCGAGCAGTACTTC. It translates to CASSLPSVSEQYF.